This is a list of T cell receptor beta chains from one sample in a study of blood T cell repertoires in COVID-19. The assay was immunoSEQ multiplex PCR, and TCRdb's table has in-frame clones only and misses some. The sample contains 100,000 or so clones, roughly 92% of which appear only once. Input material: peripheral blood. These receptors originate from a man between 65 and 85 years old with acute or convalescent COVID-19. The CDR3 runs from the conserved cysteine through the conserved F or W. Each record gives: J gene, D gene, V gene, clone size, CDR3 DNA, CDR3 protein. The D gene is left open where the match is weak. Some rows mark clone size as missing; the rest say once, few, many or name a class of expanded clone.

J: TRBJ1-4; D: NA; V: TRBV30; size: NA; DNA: TGTGCCCGGGGGAGGGAGGGCGAAACTAATGAAAAACTGTTTTTT; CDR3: CARGREGETNEKLFF
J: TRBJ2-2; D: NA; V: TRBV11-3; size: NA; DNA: TGTGCCAGCAGCTCACTTAACACCGGGGAGCTGTTTTTT; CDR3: CASSSLNTGELFF
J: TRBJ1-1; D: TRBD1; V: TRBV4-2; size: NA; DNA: TGTGCCAGCAGCCAAGAGGGACAGGGCACTGAAGCTTTCTTT; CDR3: CASSQEGQGTEAFF
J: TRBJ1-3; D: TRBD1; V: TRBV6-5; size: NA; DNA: TGTGCCACTCACCAGGGGGCTGGAAACACCATATATTTT; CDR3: CATHQGAGNTIYF
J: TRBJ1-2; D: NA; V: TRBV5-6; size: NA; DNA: TGTGCCAGCAGCCCGGGGGGACACCCGGGCTACACCTTC; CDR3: CASSPGGHPGYTF
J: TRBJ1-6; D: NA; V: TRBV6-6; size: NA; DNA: TGTGCCAGCACCATAACAGGGCAGGGAAATTCACCCCTCCACTTT; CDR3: CASTITGQGNSPLHF
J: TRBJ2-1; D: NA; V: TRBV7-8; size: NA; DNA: TGTGCCAGCAGCCCCCGCAGCTACAATGAGCAGTTCTTC; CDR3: CASSPRSYNEQFF
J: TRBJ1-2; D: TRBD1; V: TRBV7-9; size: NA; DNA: TGTGCCAGCAGCCCCACTTGGACAGGGGGGGGTGGCTACACCTTC; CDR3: CASSPTWTGGGGYTF
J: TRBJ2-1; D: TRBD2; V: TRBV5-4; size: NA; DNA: TGTGCCAGCAGCTTTGGGGGAGGGTCCTACAATGAGCAGTTCTTC; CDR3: CASSFGGGSYNEQFF
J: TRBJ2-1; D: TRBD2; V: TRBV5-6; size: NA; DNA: TGTGCCAGCAGCCGCAGGACTAGCGGCTGGTACAATGAGCAGTTCTTC; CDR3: CASSRRTSGWYNEQFF
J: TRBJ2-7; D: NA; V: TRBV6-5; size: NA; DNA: TGTGCCAGCAGTACAGACAGTTTGGGGGAGCAGTACTTC; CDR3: CASSTDSLGEQYF
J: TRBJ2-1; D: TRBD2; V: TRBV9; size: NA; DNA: TGTGCCAGCAGCCTTCTAGCGGGGGGATACAATGAGCAGTTCTTC; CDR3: CASSLLAGGYNEQFF
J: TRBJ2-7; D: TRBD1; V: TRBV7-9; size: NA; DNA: TGTGCCAGCAGCTCCAAGGACAGGGAAAACGAGCAGTACTTC; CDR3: CASSSKDRENEQYF
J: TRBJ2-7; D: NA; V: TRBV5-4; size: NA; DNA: TGTGCCAGCAGCCTCGACAGGCAGGCGTACGAGCAGTACTTC; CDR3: CASSLDRQAYEQYF
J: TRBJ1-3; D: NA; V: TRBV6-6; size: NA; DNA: TGTGCCAGCAGCTCCCTTCAAACAGGAAACACCATATATTTT; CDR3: CASSSLQTGNTIYF
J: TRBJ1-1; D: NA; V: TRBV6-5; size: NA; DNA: TGTGCCAGCAGTTCCCGTACAGGGCTGGTCACTGAAGCTTTCTTT; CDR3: CASSSRTGLVTEAFF
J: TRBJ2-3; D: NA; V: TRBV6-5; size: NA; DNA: TGTGCCAGCAGGGGGACTAGCACAGATACGCAGTATTTT; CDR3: CASRGTSTDTQYF
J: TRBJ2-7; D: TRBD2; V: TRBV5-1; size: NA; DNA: TGCGCCAGCAGCTTGGGGGTAGCGGGGGCCCACGAGCAGTACTTC; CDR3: CASSLGVAGAHEQYF
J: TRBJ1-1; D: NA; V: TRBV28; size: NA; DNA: TGTGCCAGCAAGGGACTCATGAACACTGAAGCTTTCTTT; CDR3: CASKGLMNTEAFF
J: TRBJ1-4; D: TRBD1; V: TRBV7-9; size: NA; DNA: TGTGCCAGCAGCTACAGGGGATTGGGTGAAAAACTGTTTTTT; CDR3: CASSYRGLGEKLFF
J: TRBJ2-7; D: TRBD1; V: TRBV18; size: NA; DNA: TGTGCCAGCTCACCACCTAACAGGGGGCCCTCCTACGAGCAGTACTTC; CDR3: CASSPPNRGPSYEQYF
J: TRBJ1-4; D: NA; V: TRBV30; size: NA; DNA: TGTGCCTGGAGTGTAGGGCTGGAGACAGCTGAAAAACTGTTTTTT; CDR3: CAWSVGLETAEKLFF
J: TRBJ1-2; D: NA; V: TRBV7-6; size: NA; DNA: TGTGCCAGCAGCTTGGGGGACATTTATGGCTACACCTTC; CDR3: CASSLGDIYGYTF
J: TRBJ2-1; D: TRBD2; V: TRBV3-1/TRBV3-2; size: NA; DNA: TGTGCCAGCAGCCAGACTAGCGGGGGGGGCAATGAGCAGTTCTTC; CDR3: CASSQTSGGGNEQFF
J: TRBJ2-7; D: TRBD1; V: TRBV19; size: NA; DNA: TGTGCCAGTAGTCCGACAGGGAAAGGGTACGAGCAGTACTTC; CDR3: CASSPTGKGYEQYF
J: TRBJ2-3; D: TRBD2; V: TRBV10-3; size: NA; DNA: TGTGCCATCAGTGAAGGGACTAGCGGGGGCCGGGGGGTGCCAGATACGCAGTATTTT; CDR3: CAISEGTSGGRGVPDTQYF
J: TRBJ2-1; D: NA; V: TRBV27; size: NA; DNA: TGTGCCAGCAGTCCGAATTCGCGGGTCTCCTACAATGAGCAGTTCTTC; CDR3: CASSPNSRVSYNEQFF
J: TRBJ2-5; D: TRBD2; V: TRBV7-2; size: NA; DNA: TGTGCCAGCAGCTTAAATCCGGGACTAGTGCAAGAGACCCAGTACTTC; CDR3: CASSLNPGLVQETQYF
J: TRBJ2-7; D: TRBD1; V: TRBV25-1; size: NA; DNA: TGTGCCAGCAGTGAATATACCCCCGGGACAGGGGGCCAAGAGCAGTACTTC; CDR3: CASSEYTPGTGGQEQYF
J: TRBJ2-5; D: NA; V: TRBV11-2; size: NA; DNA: TGTGCCAGCAGCCCTAAAGAGACCCAGTACTTC; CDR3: CASSPKETQYF
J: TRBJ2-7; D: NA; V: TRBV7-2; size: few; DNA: TGTGCCAGCAGAATGGGGGGGGCCACCTACGAGCAGTACTTC; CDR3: CASRMGGATYEQYF
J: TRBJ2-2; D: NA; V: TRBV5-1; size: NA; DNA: TGCGCCAGCAGCTTGGCTCAAGCGACCGGGGAGCTGTTTTTT; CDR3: CASSLAQATGELFF
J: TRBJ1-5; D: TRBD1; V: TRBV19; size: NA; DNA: TGTGCCACCCAAGTCAGGGGGCTAGATCAGCCCCAGCATTTT; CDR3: CATQVRGLDQPQHF
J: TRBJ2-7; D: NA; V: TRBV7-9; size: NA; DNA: TGTGCCAGCAGCCAAGACTCCTCCTACGAGCAGTACTTC; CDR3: CASSQDSSYEQYF
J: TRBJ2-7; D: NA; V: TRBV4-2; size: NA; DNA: TGTGCCAGCAGCCAAGATAGGGGGGGCAGCGAGCAGTACTTC; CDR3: CASSQDRGGSEQYF
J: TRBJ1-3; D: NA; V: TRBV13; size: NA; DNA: TGTGCCAGCAGCCCCCCCGGGGGGATCTCTGGAAACACCATATATTTT; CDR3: CASSPPGGISGNTIYF
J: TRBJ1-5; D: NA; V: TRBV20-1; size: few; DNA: TGCAGTGCTAGTGCGGACGGGAATGGGCCCCAGCATTTT; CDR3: CSASADGNGPQHF
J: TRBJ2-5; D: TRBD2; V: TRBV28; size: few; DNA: TGTGCCAGCAGGCGTGGGACTAGCGGGGTACGGGAGACCCAGTACTTC; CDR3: CASRRGTSGVRETQYF
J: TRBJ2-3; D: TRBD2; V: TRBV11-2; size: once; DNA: TGTGCCAGCAGAGGGGTAGCGGGAGGGCCGGGGGCAGATACGCAGTATTTT; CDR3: CASRGVAGGPGADTQYF
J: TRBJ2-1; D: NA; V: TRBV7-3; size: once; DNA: TGTGCCAGCAGCTTTAGCGCGTCTTACAATGAGCAGTTCTTC; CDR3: CASSFSASYNEQFF
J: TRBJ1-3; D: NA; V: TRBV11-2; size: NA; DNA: TGTGCCAGCAGCTTAGTGAGTTCAGGATTATCTGGAAACACCATATATTTT; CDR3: CASSLVSSGLSGNTIYF
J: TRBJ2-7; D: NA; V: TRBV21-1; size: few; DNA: TGTGCCAGCCTCGGCAAGCCCGCGAGGGTCTCCTACGAGCAGTACTTC; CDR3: CASLGKPARVSYEQYF
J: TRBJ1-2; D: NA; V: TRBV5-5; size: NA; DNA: TGTGCCAGCAGCTTCTTGGAGTGGGATGGCTACACCTTC; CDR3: CASSFLEWDGYTF
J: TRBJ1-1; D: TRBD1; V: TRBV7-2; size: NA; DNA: TGTGCCAGCAGCCTAAGACAGGGGAACACTGAAGCTTTCTTT; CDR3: CASSLRQGNTEAFF
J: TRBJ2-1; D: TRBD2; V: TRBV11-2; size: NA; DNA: TGTGCCAGCAGCCAAGATAGGGGGACTAGCGGGAGGGCGGATGAGCAGTTCTTC; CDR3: CASSQDRGTSGRADEQFF
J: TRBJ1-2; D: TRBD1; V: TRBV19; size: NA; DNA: TGTGCCAGTACCTCCACGGGACAGGGCAGGGGAATAGACTACACCTTC; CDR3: CASTSTGQGRGIDYTF
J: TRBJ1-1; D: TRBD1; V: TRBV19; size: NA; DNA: TGTGCCAGTAGTGTTGGGACAGGGGGCCCTGAAGCTTTCTTT; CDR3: CASSVGTGGPEAFF
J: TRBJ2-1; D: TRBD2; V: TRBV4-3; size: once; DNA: TGCGCCAGCAGCCAAGTGGCTAGCGGCTCCTACAATGAGCAGTTCTTC; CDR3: CASSQVASGSYNEQFF